This TCR beta chain was retrieved from a study of human T cells and chemical hapten exposure (dated by TCRdb to the early 2020s). For the wider study: For sensitization, 2% DPC in acetone was applied to a roughly 2 cm by roughly 2 cm area of upper inner arm skin. Throughout the approximately 24-week study period, patients were also given weekly therapeutic DPC doses on the scalp. Patient blood was sampled pre-sensitization (week 0) and at 2, 6 and about 24 weeks after DPC sensitization. Peripheral blood TCR repertoire changes were tracked in vivo in alopecia patients during primary and secondary sensitization to the hapten diphenylcyclopropenone (DPC). Patch tests used Finn chambers with 0.01% DPC on the upper back, scored after 6 days by International Contact Dermatitis Research Group standards. Libraries were pooled for sequencing, and variation in per-sample TCR yields was attributed mainly to small differences in library volumes within the pool. The mostly female patient cohort included alopecia areata with under or over 50% scalp involvement, alopecia totalis and alopecia universalis. Blood for TCR sequencing was provided by twenty-nine alopecia patients at one to four time points (pre-sensitization, 2, 6 and 24 weeks). Summary of the overall study and its limitations: Compared with pre-sensitization or healthy control sets, expanded TCRs formed significantly more large CDR3 similarity clusters, which is consistent with antigen-driven responses. DPC sensitization did not change how many TCRs were above 1 in 1000 frequency, and no evidence was found of alterations in global repertoire structure. After repeated subsampling, the strength of the expansion versus patch-test correlation and the threshold at which it became significant changed. The number of PT1 expanded TCRs positively correlated with patch test score, significant at thresholds 8, 16 and 32 but not 4. Because all patients had alopecia, a presumed autoimmune disease, the immune response of the patients might differ from that of healthy individuals.

To prepare the library, RACE was applied. The sequencer listed for this sample is NextSeq 500. During library preparation, unique molecular identifiers were attached to individual cDNA molecules so that TCRs could be counted in a quantitative, reproducible way. Each blood RNA sample was used to sequence both TCR alpha and TCR beta chains. Per the source publication's procedure: The median number of TCRs per sample was approximately 93,000, ranging from roughly 23,224 to 700,000. V, J and CDR3 annotation of the TCR reads was carried out using the Decombinator software suite. For the PS versus PT1 abundance plots, all samples were subsampled to the same number of TCRs (28,000). Expanded TCRs were defined as absent before sensitization and observed at least eight times at the 2-week time point. TCRdb itself trimmed the public reads at Q25 with fastp, ran MiXCR and retained productive beta chains. Rows merge per CDR3 protein into single entries with the most common DNA and genes. The V and J calls were determined by TCRdb, not by the authors. The sample data list about 83,000 distinct CDR3 sequences, and around 7.8% of these were observed just once. The ten largest account for roughly 1.6% of the sample.

This clonotype was counted between two and nine times. Its antigen is unknown. There are no base qualities to consult, and no much larger clone falls within one base. The time point label, read with the paper, signifies: patch test 1, 2 weeks after DPC sensitization. According to the study, the label for this sample's treatment or condition signals: therapeutic diphenylcyclopropenone sensitization with weekly scalp DPC. At each patch-test visit, blood was drawn before the patch test was applied. To be eligible, patients had to be aged 18 to 70, diagnosed with alopecia and judged suitable for DPC therapy, while pregnant patients were excluded. Total RNA was isolated from unfractionated whole blood collected in Tempus Blood RNA tubes. The germline V gene (reference sequence) provides CDR1 MNHNY and CDR2 SVGAGI. The CDR3 goes from the cysteine to the phenylalanine over 15 residues. The CDR3 DNA has 45 bases and is translated from base 1. Between the V and J ends, shortened by 2 bases and 5 bases respectively, the junction contains 16 bases.

The rearranged segments are TRBV6-6 and TRBJ2-7; perhaps TRBD2 is the D gene, with 5 bases matching. The material sequenced was whole blood, taken in connection with sensitization to the hapten diphenylcyclopropenone (DPC). This clonotype was sampled from a woman in her thirties with alopecia areata. Some clones in this sample may be carry-over from other donors' samples. The CDR3 amino acid sequence is: CASSYEGGFRDEQYF. The nucleotide sequence reads as follows: TGTGCCAGCAGTTACGAAGGAGGATTTAGGGACGAGCAGTACTTC.